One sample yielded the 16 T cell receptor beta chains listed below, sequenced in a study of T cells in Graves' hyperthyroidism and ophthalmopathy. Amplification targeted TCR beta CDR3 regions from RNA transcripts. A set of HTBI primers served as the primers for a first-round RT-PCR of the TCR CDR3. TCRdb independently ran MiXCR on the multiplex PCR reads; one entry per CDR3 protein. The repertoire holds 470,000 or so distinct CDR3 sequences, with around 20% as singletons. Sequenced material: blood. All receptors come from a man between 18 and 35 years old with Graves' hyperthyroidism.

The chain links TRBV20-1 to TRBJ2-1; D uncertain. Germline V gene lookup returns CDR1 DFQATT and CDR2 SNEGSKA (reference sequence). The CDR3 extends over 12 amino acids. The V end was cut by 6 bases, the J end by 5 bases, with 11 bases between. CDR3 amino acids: CSADGRHNEQFF. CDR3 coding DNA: TGCAGTGCCGACGGGCGTCACAATGAGCAGTTCTTC.

The CDR3 here is CATAAGGFLHTQYF. In nucleotides, the CDR3 is TGTGCCACCGCGGCAGGGGGCTTTCTACATACGCAGTATTTT. The rearrangement uses TRBV24-1 and TRBJ2-3; 8 positions match TRBD1. The CDR3 runs 14 residues. CDR1 KGHDR and CDR2 SFDVKD come from the germline V gene. With V trimmed by 9 bases and J by 7 bases, 11 bases remained unmatched.

The CDR3 bases are TGTGCCAGCAGTTTAGAACGACAGCCCCAGCATTTT. Translating it yields CASSLERQPQHF. This chain connects TRBV12-3 or TRBV12-4 to TRBJ1-5; D is undetermined. There are 12 residues in the CDR3. V shed 1 base and J shed 7 bases, with 5 bases lying between them.

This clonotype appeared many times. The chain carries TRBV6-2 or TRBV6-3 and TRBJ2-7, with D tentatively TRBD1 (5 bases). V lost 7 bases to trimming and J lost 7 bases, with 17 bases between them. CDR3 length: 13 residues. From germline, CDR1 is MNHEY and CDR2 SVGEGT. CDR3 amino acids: CASTDTNSGEQYF. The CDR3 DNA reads TGTGCCAGCACCGATACTAACTCAGGGGAGCAGTACTTC.

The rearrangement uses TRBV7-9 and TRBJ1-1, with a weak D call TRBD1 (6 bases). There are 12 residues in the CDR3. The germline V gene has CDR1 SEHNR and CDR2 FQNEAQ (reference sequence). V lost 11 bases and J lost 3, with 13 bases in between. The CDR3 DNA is TGTGCCCTTCGGAGGGGGGACACTGAAGCTTTCTTT. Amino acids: CALRRGDTEAFF.

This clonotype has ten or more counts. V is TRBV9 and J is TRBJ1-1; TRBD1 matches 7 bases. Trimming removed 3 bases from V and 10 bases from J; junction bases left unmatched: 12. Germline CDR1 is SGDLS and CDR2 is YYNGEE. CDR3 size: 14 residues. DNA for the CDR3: TGTGCCAGCAGCGCGGAGGACAGGAGTCTTCGAGCTTTCTTT. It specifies CASSAEDRSLRAFF.

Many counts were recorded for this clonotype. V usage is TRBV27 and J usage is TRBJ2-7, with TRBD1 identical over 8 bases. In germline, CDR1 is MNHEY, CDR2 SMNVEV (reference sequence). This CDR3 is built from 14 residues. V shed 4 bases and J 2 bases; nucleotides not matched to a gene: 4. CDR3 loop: CASSSGGKPYEQYF. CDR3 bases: TGTGCCAGCAGTTCAGGGGGCAAGCCCTACGAGCAGTACTTC.

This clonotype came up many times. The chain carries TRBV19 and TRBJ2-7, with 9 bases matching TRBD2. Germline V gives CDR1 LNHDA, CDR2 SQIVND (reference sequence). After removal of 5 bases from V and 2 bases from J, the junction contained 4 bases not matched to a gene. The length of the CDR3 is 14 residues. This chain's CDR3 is CASSLTSGAYEQYF. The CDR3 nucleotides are TGTGCCAGTAGTCTGACTAGCGGAGCCTACGAGCAGTACTTC.

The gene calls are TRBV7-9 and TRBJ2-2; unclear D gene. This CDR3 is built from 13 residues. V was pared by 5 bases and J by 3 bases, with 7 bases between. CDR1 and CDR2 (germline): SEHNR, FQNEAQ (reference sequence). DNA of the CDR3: TGTGCCAGCAGCCGATTCGACACCGGGGAGCTGTTTTTT. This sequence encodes CASSRFDTGELFF.

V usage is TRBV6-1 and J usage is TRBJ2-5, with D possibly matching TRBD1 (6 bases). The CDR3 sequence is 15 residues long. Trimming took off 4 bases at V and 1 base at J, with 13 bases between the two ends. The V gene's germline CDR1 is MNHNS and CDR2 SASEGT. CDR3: CASSANRDTQETQYF. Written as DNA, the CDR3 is TGTGCCAGCAGTGCCAACCGGGACACCCAAGAGACCCAGTACTTC.

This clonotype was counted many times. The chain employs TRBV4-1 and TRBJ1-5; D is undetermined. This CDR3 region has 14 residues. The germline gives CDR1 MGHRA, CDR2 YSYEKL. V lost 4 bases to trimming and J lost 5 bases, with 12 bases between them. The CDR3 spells CASSPLFADQPQHF. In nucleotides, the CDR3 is TGCGCCAGCAGCCCGTTATTCGCGGATCAGCCCCAGCATTTT.

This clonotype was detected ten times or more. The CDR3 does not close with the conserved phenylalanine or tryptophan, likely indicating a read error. The chain's CDR3 is CASSSGTGATEAFL. The CDR3 DNA is TGTGCCAGTAGTTCCGGGACAGGGGCCACTGAAGCTTTCCTT. V is TRBV19 and J is TRBJ1-1, with TRBD1 matching 10 bases. V shed 5 bases and J 4 bases; nucleotides not matched to a gene: 4. The CDR3 is made up of 14 amino acids. The germline V gene encodes CDR1 LNHDA and CDR2 SQIVND (reference sequence).

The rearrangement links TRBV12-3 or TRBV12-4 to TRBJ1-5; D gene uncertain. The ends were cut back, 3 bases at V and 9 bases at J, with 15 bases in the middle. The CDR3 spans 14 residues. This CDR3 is CASSLAAGPRPQHF. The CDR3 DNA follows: TGTGCCAGCAGTTTGGCGGCCGGGCCGCGGCCCCAGCATTTT.

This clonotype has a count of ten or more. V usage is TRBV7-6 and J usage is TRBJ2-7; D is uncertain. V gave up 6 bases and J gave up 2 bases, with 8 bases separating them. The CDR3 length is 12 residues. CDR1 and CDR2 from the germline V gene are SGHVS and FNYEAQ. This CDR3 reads CASSLSPYEQYF. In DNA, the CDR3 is TGTGCCAGCAGTTTATCCCCCTACGAGCAGTACTTC.

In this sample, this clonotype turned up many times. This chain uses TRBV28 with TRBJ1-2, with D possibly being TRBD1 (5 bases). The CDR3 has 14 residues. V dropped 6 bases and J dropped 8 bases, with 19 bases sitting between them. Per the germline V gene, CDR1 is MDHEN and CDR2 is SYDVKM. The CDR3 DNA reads TGTGCCAGCAGGTCCGGGACTTTACTTCGAGGCTACACCTTC. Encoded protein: CASRSGTLLRGYTF.

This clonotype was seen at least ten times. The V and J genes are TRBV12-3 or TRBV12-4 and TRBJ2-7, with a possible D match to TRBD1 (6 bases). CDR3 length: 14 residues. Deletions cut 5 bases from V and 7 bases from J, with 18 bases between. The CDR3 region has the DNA TGTGCCAGCAGTAGGGGCAGGGGAAAGTGGGAGCAGTACTTC. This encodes CASSRGRGKWEQYF.